This TCR beta chain was sequenced during a study of Ad26.COV2.S vaccination and SARS-CoV-2 variants. About the study: Once, or twice with 56 days between doses, Ad26.COV2.S was given intramuscularly.

Using immunoSEQ multiplex PCR, the repertoire was profiled, and TCRdb retains in-frame clones only, with some absent. This sample has about 420,000 clones, with roughly 90% found just once. This clone was counted a few times. Treatment meaning: 19 received Ad26.COV2.S at low or high dose, single or two shots; a few received placebo; per-sample allocation not given. Repertoires come from day 63 after the first vaccine or placebo injection. Immunization relied on an Ad26 vector, which expressed Wuhan-strain SARS-CoV-2 spike. V trimming: 5 bases; J trimming: 0 bases; junction bases outside the gene matches: 5. The germline V gene has CDR1 MDHEN and CDR2 SYDVKM. The CDR3 is 16 amino acids.

Sequences were derived from peripheral blood, sampled in a trial of Ad26.COV2.S vaccine versus placebo. The clonotype was recovered from a person aged 18-60 years who received the Ad26.COV2.S COVID-19 vaccine or a placebo. This rearrangement joins TRBV28 to TRBJ1-5; 9 bases map to TRBD1. The CDR3 here is CASSGTGFYSNQPQHF. Written as DNA, the CDR3 is TGTGCCAGCAGTGGGACAGGGTTTTATAGCAATCAGCCCCAGCATTTT.